This T cell receptor beta chain comes out of a study of T cell responses to AZD1222 COVID-19 vaccine. Overall study results and limits: Donors were mostly white British, more females; clonal diversity possibly underestimated. Among spike-specific TCRs, nearly half reportedly target unmutated variant regions.

Regarding this clone: Its antigen is as yet unknown.

Libraries were prepared by immunoSEQ multiplex PCR; TCRdb keeps only in-frame clonotypes and omits some of them. The sample has around 140,000 clones, 80% to 90% seen once. This CDR3 has 16 amino acids. V lost 7 bases to trimming and J lost 0 bases, with 18 bases between them. Germline V lookup: CDR1 LNHDA, CDR2 SQIVND (reference sequence). The source material was peripheral blood, sampled on day 0 of AZD1222 vaccination. The sequence was collected from an adult in good health. This chain links TRBV19 with TRBJ1-1, with D tentatively TRBD1 (6 bases). The CDR3 region is CASIGTLQGLNTEAFF. CDR3 coding DNA: TGTGCCAGTATAGGGACTTTGCAGGGGCTGAACACTGAAGCTTTCTTT.